The 5 T cell receptor beta chains reported below all come from one sample, sequenced in a study of regulatory T cells in long-lasting Graves disease. The TCR beta library used iRepertoire HTBI primers with Arm-PCR amplification of CDR3. TCRdb fed the multiplex PCR reads into MiXCR, producing one record per CDR3 protein. The sample yields approximately 690,000 distinct CDR3 sequences, around 30% seen once. As to time point: persistent/refractory GD, antithyroid drugs over 5 years with positive TRAb. Following extraction of RNA from PBMCs, that RNA was used to make the TCR library. The source was peripheral blood mononuclear cells (PBMCs), collected when the disease was refractory, from a patient treated with antithyroid drugs. The receptors were gathered from a female donor with Graves disease.

Concerning this clonotype itself: A much larger clone differs from this one at a single base, so this may be a read error. This rearrangement joins TRBV6-1 to TRBJ1-1; TRBD1 agrees at 12 bases. The length of the CDR3 is 15 residues. Trimming at V came to 8 bases and at J to 1 base, leaving 5 bases not matched to a gene. Germline V gene sequence: CDR1 MNHNS, CDR2 SASEGT. This CDR3 reads CASGDRGLGNTEAFF. The CDR3 region has the DNA TGTGCCAGCGGGGACAGGGGGCTAGGGAACACTGAAGCTTTCTTT.

This clonotype was seen many times. The CDR3 reads CASSLRDGSYEQYF. The CDR3, as DNA: TGTGCCAGCAGTTTACGGGACGGCTCCTACGAGCAGTACTTC. The rearrangement joins TRBV12-3 or TRBV12-4 to TRBJ2-7; the D gene could be TRBD1 or TRBD2 (5 bases each). CDR3 length equals 14 residues. V dropped 2 bases and J dropped 0 bases, with 8 bases sitting between them.

This clonotype was observed a few times. V gene TRBV4-1 combines with J gene TRBJ2-6, with 7 bases that match TRBD2. The V and J ends lost 3 bases and 1 base, in that order; junction bases with no gene match: 9. From germline, CDR1 is MGHRA and CDR2 YSYEKL. The CDR3 is 18 residues long. CDR3 DNA: TGCGCCAGCAGCCACGGCCCTGGCGGGAGTTCTGGGGCCAACGTCCTGACTTTC. Translation gives CASSHGPGGSSGANVLTF.

The table lists this clonotype with many counts. The chain links TRBV28 to TRBJ1-2; 7 bases line up with TRBD1. V lost 1 base to trimming and J lost 7 bases; unmatched junction nucleotides: 15. Germline CDR1 is MDHEN and CDR2 is SYDVKM. The CDR3 consists of 17 residues. The CDR3 loop is CASSLSPTGSEEAGYTF. The CDR3 nucleotides are TGTGCCAGCAGTTTATCCCCGACAGGGAGTGAAGAAGCTGGCTACACCTTC.

There are a few counts of this clonotype. This chain uses TRBV5-1 with TRBJ1-1, with D tentatively TRBD1 (5 bases). Deletions cut 4 bases from V and 2 bases from J, with 15 bases between. The CDR3 length is 15 residues. CDR1 and CDR2 from the germline V gene are SGHRS and YFSETQ. The CDR3 DNA follows: TGCGCCAGCAGCCGTGGTGGGGGGGATAACACTGAAGCTTTCTTT. This codes for CASSRGGGDNTEAFF.